This TCR beta chain was documented in a study of neurological immune-mediated disorders. This clonotype was counted a few times. Its antigen remains unidentified. The team produced cDNA through 5'RACE using 10-nucleotide random UMIs. TCRdb analysed the 5' RACE reads with MiXCR anew, one entry per CDR3 protein. The data hold about 55,000 distinct CDR3 sequences, with roughly 4.4% observed a single time. The unsorted libraries were prepared from 2 million PBMCs (stored at -80 C). Study-level points and caveats: Clinical features showed no association with the multiple sclerosis repertoire cluster, and MRI features showed none either. Because no CDR3 amino acid sequences were shared across subjects by expanded clones, private repertoires were suggested in all groups.

Between the trimmed V and J ends, which lost 6 bases and 4 bases, there was a span of 15 bases. The V gene's germline CDR1 is MNHEY and CDR2 SVGAGI. The length of the CDR3 is 14 residues. The sample comprised PBMCs. The receptor was isolated from a man aged 50 or older with multiple sclerosis. This chain uses TRBV6-5 with TRBJ1-2; possible D gene TRBD1, 5 bases. CDR3 DNA sequence: TGTGCCAGCAGAAGCGCCGGGACGGTCTATGGCTACACCTTC. It translates to CASRSAGTVYGYTF.